This T cell receptor (beta chain) was captured in a study of shared clonotypes between healthy human individuals. Using immunoSEQ multiplex PCR, the repertoire was profiled, and TCRdb retains in-frame clones only, with some absent. Found here are about 710,000 clones, 55% to 75% of them singletons; the top ten hold under 2%. Germline CDR1 reads KGHSH; CDR2 reads LQKENI. With 6 bases removed from V and 0 bases from J, the gap between germline ends came to 14 bases. CDR3 size: 16 residues. The gene calls are TRBV18 and TRBJ2-2, with D hard to call. This TCR was recovered from a woman aged 25 to 39 in good health. The sequencing sample was made of memory CD4+ T cells sorted from blood. As for subset: CD45RA-negative fraction. In DNA, the CDR3 is TGTGCCAGCTCCCCAGTGGAGCGATCGAACACCGGGGAGCTGTTTTTT. Amino acids: CASSPVERSNTGELFF.